This T cell receptor beta chain derives from a study of T-cell reconstitution after alpha-beta-depleted transplantation in children. Germline lookup yields CDR1 MNHEY and CDR2 SVGEGT. CDR3 length equals 19 residues. Trimming removed 7 bases at V and 4 bases at J, with 29 bases between. The authors prepared the TCRbeta library with unique molecular identifiers. TCRdb ran MiXCR on the PCR reads and lists one entry per CDR3 protein. The table lists over 550,000 distinct CDR3 sequences, roughly 10% of them singletons. The table lists this clonotype with a few counts. The receptor was derived from a human donor who donated a stem cell graft to a child with acute myeloid leukemia. Source: PBMCs from the stem cell graft donor, taken from the stem cell graft. The V call is TRBV6-2 or TRBV6-3, the J call TRBJ2-1; D is perhaps TRBD2 (6 bases). CDR3 coding DNA: TGTGCCAGCACCCCCAGGCGGGCTGGAGGGCAGACAGAATACAATGAGCAGTTCTTC. It codes for CASTPRRAGGQTEYNEQFF.